This entry lists 13 T cell receptor beta chains sequenced from one sample in a study of PD-L1 blockade in urothelial cancer. As to time point: peripheral blood 6 weeks after treatment start. This table comes from immunoSEQ multiplex PCR, and its TCRdb copy is limited to in-frame clones, with some not included. This sample yields about 91,000 clones, of which 83% are seen a single time; approximately 8.4% belongs to the top ten. Specimen: PBMCs, collected around atezolizumab (anti-PD-L1) treatment. The receptors stem from a man in his sixties or seventies with urothelial cancer.

This clone was counted once. This chain links TRBV5-4 with TRBJ1-6, with D possibly matching TRBD1 (6 bases). The CDR3 contains 14 residues. Germline assignment: CDR1 SGHNT and CDR2 YYREEE (reference sequence). V was pared by 4 bases and J by 7 bases, with 12 bases between. The CDR3 is CASSPGTKNSPLHF. CDR3 DNA sequence: TGTGCCAGCAGCCCCGGGACAAAGAATTCACCCCTCCACTTT.

This chain joins TRBV6-6 and TRBJ1-5; a possible D gene is TRBD1 (5 bases). V lost 2 bases and J lost 5, with 7 bases in between. Germline V gene sequence: CDR1 MNHNY, CDR2 SVGAGI (reference sequence). The length of the CDR3 is 13 residues. The CDR3 region is CASSYPRDQPQHF. CDR3 coding DNA: TGTGCCAGCAGTTACCCCAGGGATCAGCCCCAGCATTTT.

The chain is built from TRBV30 and TRBJ1-2, with 9 nucleotides matching TRBD1. The CDR3 is 14 residues long. CDR1 is GTSNPN and CDR2 is SVGIG in the germline V gene (reference sequence). V lost 1 base and J lost 4; bases outside the gene matches: 4. In nucleotides, the CDR3 is TGTGCCTGGAGTGACAGGGGGCGCGTCTATGGCTACACCTTC. Translated: CAWSDRGRVYGYTF.

V and J are TRBV5-1 and TRBJ1-1, with D possibly matching TRBD1 (6 bases). Germline CDR1 reads SGHRS; CDR2 reads YFSETQ. The CDR3 is made up of 14 amino acids. Trimming removed 5 bases from V and 6 bases from J, with 17 bases in between. CDR3 amino acids: CASSPGELGAEAFF. The CDR3 nucleotides are TGCGCCAGCAGTCCAGGGGAGCTAGGCGCTGAAGCTTTCTTT.

V is TRBV4-2 and J is TRBJ2-7; D might be TRBD1 (6 bases). The CDR3 sequence is 18 residues long. The ends were cut back, 0 bases at V and 2 bases at J, with 20 bases in the middle. Germline assignment: CDR1 LGHNA and CDR2 YNFKEQ. The CDR3 DNA reads as TGTGCCAGCAGCCAAGATCGGACGGGCCTACAGGGACCCTACGAGCAGTACTTC. Protein: CASSQDRTGLQGPYEQYF.

The chain recombines TRBV15 with TRBJ1-2, with 8 bases aligning to TRBD1. CDR1 is LNHNV and CDR2 is YYDKDF in the germline V gene (reference sequence). The CDR3 contains 16 residues. The junction had 8 bases not matched to a gene; V was cut back by 1 base and J by 4 bases. The CDR3 loop is CATSRGAQGDRYGYTF. CDR3 bases: TGTGCCACCAGCAGAGGGGCACAGGGGGACCGCTATGGCTACACCTTC. Looking up the rest from reference TRBV15 and TRBJ1-2 gives the full variable domain: DAMVIQNPRYQVTQFGKPVTLSCSQTLNHNVMYWYQQKSSQAPKLLFHYYDKDFNNEADTPDNFQSRRPNTSFCFLDIRSPGLGDTAMYLCATSRGAQGDRYGYTFGSGTRLTVV.

In this sample, this clone turned up once. V and J are TRBV4-2 and TRBJ2-2; 7 bases are shared with TRBD2. The CDR3 is made up of 16 amino acids. Trimming at V came to 0 bases and at J to 1 base, leaving 2 bases not matched to a gene. Germline CDR1 is LGHNA and CDR2 is YNFKEQ. CDR3 coding DNA: TGTGCCAGCAGCCAAGAGGTAGCGGGGAACACCGGGGAGCTGTTTTTT. It encodes CASSQEVAGNTGELFF.

The rearrangement joins TRBV5-1 to TRBJ2-1; 10 nucleotides agree with TRBD2. This CDR3 has 13 residues. The germline gives CDR1 SGHRS, CDR2 YFSETQ. The trim removed 2 bases at V and 9 bases at J, leaving 2 bases unmatched. The CDR3 DNA is TGCGCCAGCAGCTTATTAGCGGGAGGTGAGCAGTTCTTC. This encodes CASSLLAGGEQFF.

This clone has just a few counts. CDR3 region: CASSIVGVGYTF. The DNA for the CDR3 is TGTGCCAGTAGTATCGTAGGGGTTGGCTACACCTTC. The chain employs TRBV19 and TRBJ1-2; D might be TRBD1 (5 bases). V was trimmed by 3 bases and J by 7 bases, leaving 9 bases between them. This CDR3 is built from 12 residues. Germline CDR1 LNHDA, CDR2 SQIVND (reference sequence).

V is TRBV11-1 and J is TRBJ2-7; the match to TRBD1 covers 10 bases. This CDR3 comprises 15 residues. The germline V gene has CDR1 SGHAT and CDR2 FQDESV (reference sequence). Germline trimming cut 5 bases from V and 2 bases from J; bases unmatched to any gene: 6. Written as DNA, the CDR3 is TGTGCCAGCAGCCAGAGGGACAGGGGCCCCTACGAGCAGTACTTC. Its translation is CASSQRDRGPYEQYF.

V is TRBV4-3 and J is TRBJ1-1; D is undetermined. Trimming stripped 0 bases from V and 1 base from J, with 12 bases between. Looked up from germline, CDR1 is LGHNA and CDR2 is YSLEER. The CDR3 has 16 residues. The CDR3 is CASSQDIGEGNTEAFF. The DNA of the CDR3 is TGCGCCAGCAGCCAAGATATCGGGGAAGGGAACACTGAAGCTTTCTTT.

The chain is built from TRBV28 and TRBJ2-1; the D gene is possibly TRBD2 (5 bases). The CDR3 extends over 14 amino acids. V was cut by 5 bases and J by 4 bases, with 12 bases left in between. Germline V CDR1 and CDR2: MDHEN, SYDVKM. In DNA form, the CDR3 reads TGTGCCAGCAGTCCTGGACTCGATTACAATGAGCAGTTCTTC. This codes for CASSPGLDYNEQFF.

Concerning this clone itself: One end of the junction is discordant with germline, which a read error may explain. The chain carries TRBV18 and TRBJ2-7, with 11 bases that match TRBD1. CDR3 length equals 14 residues. Germline CDR1 and CDR2: KGHSH and LQKENI. CDR3: CATSGTGGTYEQYF. In DNA form, the CDR3 reads TGTGCCACCTCAGGGACAGGGGGAACCTACGAGCAGTACTTC.